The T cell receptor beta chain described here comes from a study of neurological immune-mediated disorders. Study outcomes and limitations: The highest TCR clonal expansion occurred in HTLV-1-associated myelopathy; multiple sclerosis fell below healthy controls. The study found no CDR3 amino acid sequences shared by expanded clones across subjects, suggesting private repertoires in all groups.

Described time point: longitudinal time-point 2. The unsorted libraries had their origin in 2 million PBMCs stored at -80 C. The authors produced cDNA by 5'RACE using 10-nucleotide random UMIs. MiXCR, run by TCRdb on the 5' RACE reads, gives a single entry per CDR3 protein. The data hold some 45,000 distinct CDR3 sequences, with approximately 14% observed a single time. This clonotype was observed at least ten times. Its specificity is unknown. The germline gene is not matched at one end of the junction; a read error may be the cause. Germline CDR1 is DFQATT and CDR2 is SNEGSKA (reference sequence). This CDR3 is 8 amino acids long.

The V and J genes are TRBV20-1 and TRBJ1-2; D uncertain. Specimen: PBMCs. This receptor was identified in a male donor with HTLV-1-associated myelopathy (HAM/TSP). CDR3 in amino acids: CSVVTEGF. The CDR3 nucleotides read TGCAGTGTAGTGACGGAGGGCTTC.